Each of the 29 T cell receptor beta chains below was sequenced from the same sample in a study of T cell repertoires in cytomegalovirus infection (dated by TCRdb to about 2019). The treatment or condition label corresponds to: in vitro stimulation with specific CMV peptide epitopes to enrich CMV-specific T cells. Their antigen targets remain unknown. Instrument used: Illumina HiSeq 1500. The public reads were quality trimmed at Q25 with fastp and then assembled into clones with MiXCR by TCRdb, keeping productive beta chains. Rows are combined by CDR3 protein, so each entry shows the most common genes and DNA. Within this sample are over 250,000 distinct CDR3 sequences, with around 20% of them counted one time only. Approximately 20% of the sample is held by the ten biggest clonotypes. The material was cultured PBMCs, obtained from culture after CMV antigen stimulation. The receptors come from a human donor in good health (CMV status not recorded). Some clones in this sample may be carry-over from other donors' samples.

The chain uses TRBV6-6 and TRBJ2-7; 10 nucleotides line up with TRBD2. The CDR3 covers 18 residues. The ends lost 6 bases at V and 0 bases at J; junction bases unmatched: 14. The V gene's germline CDR1 is MNHNY and CDR2 SVGAGI (reference sequence). CDR3 sequence: CASSHGLAERGSSYEQYV. In DNA form, the CDR3 reads TGTGCCAGCAGCCACGGACTAGCGGAGAGGGGGAGCTCCTACGAGCAGTACGTC.

The V and J genes are TRBV6-6 and TRBJ2-3, with D maybe TRBD2 (6 bases). This CDR3 is built from 16 residues. V was pared by 2 bases and J by 2 bases, with 14 bases between. Germline V gene lookup returns CDR1 MNHNY and CDR2 SVGAGI (reference sequence). CDR3 bases: TGTGCCAGCAGTTACCTTCAGACTAGTCCCACAGATACGCAGTATTTT. Protein product: CASSYLQTSPTDTQYF.

This clonotype was seen ten or more times. The V call is TRBV28, the J call TRBJ2-7, with D hard to call. Germline assignment: CDR1 MDHEN and CDR2 SYDVKM. V shed 6 bases and J shed 5 bases, with 17 bases lying between them. The CDR3 extends over 14 amino acids. The CDR3 nucleotides are TGTGCCAGCAGCCCCGAAAGGAGTCCCCACGAGCAGTACTTC. Translating it yields CASSPERSPHEQYF.

In this sample, this clonotype turned up many times. V gene TRBV7-8 combines with J gene TRBJ1-1; tentative D call: TRBD1 (6 bases). CDR1 is SGHVS and CDR2 is FQNEAQ in the germline V gene. V lost 3 bases and J 4 bases, leaving 12 bases between the germline ends. This CDR3 is 14 amino acids long. This CDR3 is CASSLGQGTTEAFF. CDR3 nucleotides: TGTGCCAGCAGCTTGGGCCAGGGGACCACTGAAGCTTTCTTT.

This clonotype was recorded many times. CDR3 DNA: TGTGCCAGCAGTTATTTGGGGGAGTCCTACAATGAGCAGTTCTTC. Translating it yields CASSYLGESYNEQFF. This rearrangement joins TRBV6-5 to TRBJ2-1; D possibly matches TRBD1 or TRBD2 (5 bases each). The V gene lost 3 bases and the J gene lost 1 base, with 10 bases spanning the gap. The CDR3 consists of 15 residues. Germline V lookup: CDR1 MNHEY, CDR2 SVGAGI.

This clonotype was counted many times. The chain carries TRBV6-1 and TRBJ2-3, with TRBD2 as a possible D gene (6 bases). The germline CDR1 and CDR2 sequences are MNHNS and SASEGT. The CDR3 has 16 residues. Trimming took off 8 bases at V and 2 bases at J, with 20 bases between the two ends. CDR3: CASGPIGGKNTDTQYF. CDR3 sequence (DNA): TGTGCCAGCGGCCCGATTGGCGGGAAGAACACAGATACGCAGTATTTT.

The chain has TRBV7-8 and TRBJ2-1; 8 nucleotides agree with TRBD1. V dropped 5 bases and J dropped 8; count of bases not matched to a gene: 8. This CDR3 has 14 amino acids. Germline V gene sequence: CDR1 SGHVS, CDR2 FQNEAQ. CDR3 sequence reads: CASSIQGGGYEQFF. CDR3 nucleotide sequence: TGTGCCAGCAGCATACAGGGGGGCGGGTATGAGCAGTTCTTC.

This clonotype is a singleton in its sample. The chain carries TRBV20-1 and TRBJ1-2, with D tentatively TRBD1 (6 bases). CDR3 length: 11 residues. The V and J ends lost 6 bases and 8 bases respectively, with 13 bases between them. Germline loops: CDR1 DFQATT, CDR2 SNEGSKA (reference sequence). The CDR3 here is CSARDMEGYTF. Written as DNA, the CDR3 is TGCAGTGCCCGGGACATGGAGGGCTACACCTTC.

V gene TRBV7-2 combines with J gene TRBJ2-2, with 7 positions matching TRBD1. The CDR3 has 14 amino acids. J was trimmed by 6 bases and V by 3 bases; bases with no gene match: 4. Germline V gene data show CDR1 as SGHTA and CDR2 as FQGNSA. The CDR3 coding sequence is TGTGCCAGCAGCTTCATGACAGGGCCCGGGGAGCTGTTTTTT. Amino acid sequence: CASSFMTGPGELFF.

This clonotype was seen more than once but under ten times. The chain combines TRBV29-1 with TRBJ1-5, with D perhaps TRBD1 (6 bases). V shed 7 bases and J shed 3 bases, with 13 bases lying between them. The germline gives CDR1 SQVTM, CDR2 ANQGSEA. The CDR3 consists of 13 residues. The CDR3 sequence: CSAGGSPNQPQHF. The CDR3 DNA sequence: TGCAGCGCCGGGGGCAGCCCCAATCAGCCCCAGCATTTT.

In regard to this clonotype: The junction departs from the called germline gene at one end, perhaps through a read error. The chain uses TRBV2 and TRBJ1-2; D gene ambiguous. The CDR3 length is 12 residues. Germline CDR1 reads SNHLY; CDR2 reads FYNNEI. CDR3 nucleotide sequence: TGTGCCAGCAGTGAACGGAGCTATGGCTACGCCTTC. Translation gives CASSERSYGYAF.

CDR3 in amino acids: CASGRTGNQPQHF. The CDR3 DNA reads as TGTGCCAGTGGTAGGACAGGGAATCAGCCCCAGCATTTT. This chain connects TRBV19 to TRBJ1-5; TRBD1 agrees at 8 bases. The junction had 4 bases not matched to a gene; V was cut back by 8 bases and J by 4 bases. The CDR3 extends over 13 amino acids. CDR1 and CDR2 (germline): LNHDA, SQIVND (reference sequence).

This clonotype was recorded a few times. The chain joins TRBV19 to TRBJ1-3, with 7 bases aligning to TRBD1. V lost 4 bases and J lost 0; bases outside the gene matches: 3. The germline gives CDR1 LNHDA, CDR2 SQIVND (reference sequence). CDR3 size: 15 residues. CDR3 sequence (DNA): TGTGCCAGTAGTACGACAGGGCTCTCTGGAAACACCATATATTTT. Translated: CASSTTGLSGNTIYF.

The chain carries TRBV30 and TRBJ2-7; D unclear. CDR1 GTSNPN and CDR2 SVGIG come from the germline V gene (reference sequence). The CDR3 is 11 residues long. Trimming took off 0 bases at V and 6 bases at J, with 6 bases between the two ends. CDR3 sequence reads: CAWSVRTEQYF. The CDR3 region has the DNA TGTGCCTGGAGTGTCAGGACCGAGCAGTACTTC.

The genes are TRBV30 and TRBJ1-2, with TRBD1 as a possible D gene (5 bases). Per germline, CDR1 GTSNPN and CDR2 SVGIG (reference sequence). The CDR3 length is 15 residues. Trimming removed 1 base from V and 8 bases from J, with 20 bases in between. The CDR3 is CAWSGRTIGQNGYTF. The DNA for the CDR3 is TGTGCCTGGAGTGGAAGGACAATTGGCCAAAACGGCTACACCTTC.

The sample holds a few counts of this clonotype. The chain recombines TRBV7-2 with TRBJ2-5; the match to TRBD1 covers 9 bases. Germline V gene sequence: CDR1 SGHTA, CDR2 FQGNSA. The CDR3 consists of 15 residues. V was clipped by 5 bases and J by 2 bases; unmatched bases: 6. CDR3 DNA sequence: TGTGCCAGCAGCCCCCAGACAGGGGGACAAGAGACCCAGTACTTC. This encodes CASSPQTGGQETQYF.

The chain is built from TRBV28 and TRBJ2-3; D might be TRBD2 (5 bases). V lost 4 bases to trimming and J lost 10 bases, with 21 bases between them. Germline V CDR1 and CDR2: MDHEN, SYDVKM. The CDR3 contains 15 residues. The CDR3 reads CASSSPSGSQMAQYF. CDR3 coding DNA: TGTGCCAGCAGTTCCCCGAGCGGATCACAGATGGCGCAGTATTTT.

This clonotype has at least ten counts. The V gene is TRBV7-2, the J gene TRBJ1-2; maybe TRBD1 (5 bases). CDR3 length: 14 amino acids. Trimming took off 5 bases at V and 4 bases at J, with 14 bases between the two ends. Germline CDR1 reads SGHTA; CDR2 reads FQGNSA. The CDR3 is CASSQPGGFYGYTF. The CDR3 DNA reads as TGTGCCAGCAGCCAACCCGGGGGGTTCTATGGCTACACCTTC.

The chain couples TRBV6-2 or TRBV6-3 to TRBJ2-1, with TRBD2 matching 10 bases. The germline V gene encodes CDR1 MNHEY and CDR2 SVGEGT. J lost 5 bases, V lost 10 bases, and 5 bases had no gene match. The CDR3 runs 13 residues. The CDR3 bases are TGTGCCACTCGGACTAGCGGCGACAATGAGCAGTTCTTC. It specifies CATRTSGDNEQFF.

This clonotype was found many times. This chain uses TRBV7-2 with TRBJ2-1; D may be TRBD1 or TRBD2 (6 bases each). Germline CDR1 is SGHTA and CDR2 is FQGNSA. The V and J ends lost 5 bases and 8 bases respectively, with 19 bases between them. There are 15 residues in the CDR3. CDR3 sequence reads: CASSSLEVGGYEQFF. The CDR3 coding sequence is TGTGCCAGCAGCAGCCTGGAGGTGGGGGGCTATGAGCAGTTCTTC. The whole variable domain, filled in from reference TRBV7-2 and TRBJ2-1, reads GAGVSQSPSNKVTEKGKDVELRCDPISGHTALYWYRQSLGQGLEFLIYFQGNSAPDKSGLPSDRFSAERTGGSVSTLTIQRTQQEDSAVYLCASSSLEVGGYEQFFGPGTRLTVL.

This clonotype was seen only a few times. This sequence joins TRBV7-2 and TRBJ2-2; D tentatively reads TRBD1 or TRBD2 (6 bases each). V was trimmed by 9 bases and J by 4 bases, leaving 15 bases between them. CDR3 length: 14 amino acids. The germline gives CDR1 SGHTA, CDR2 FQGNSA. The CDR3 here is CASRGPPFTGELFF. CDR3 coding DNA: TGTGCCAGTCGGGGGCCGCCCTTCACCGGGGAGCTGTTTTTT.

The chain couples TRBV20-1 to TRBJ1-3; no clear D gene. The length of the CDR3 is 13 residues. Looked up from germline, CDR1 is DFQATT and CDR2 is SNEGSKA (reference sequence). With 3 bases removed from V and 4 bases from J, the gap between germline ends came to 10 bases. Here the CDR3 DNA reads TGCAGTGCTAGCCGTGCTGGAGGAAACACCATATATTTT. Its protein is CSASRAGGNTIYF.

About this clonotype: This may come from a read error, since a much larger clone is one base off. The rearrangement joins TRBV11-3 to TRBJ1-1; 10 bases match TRBD1. The CDR3 covers 14 residues. Germline loops: CDR1 SGHNT, CDR2 YENEEA. Here the CDR3 DNA reads TGTCCCAGCAGCCGGGACAGGGGAAACACTGAAGCTTTCTTT. Translation: CPSSRDRGNTEAFF.

This clonotype was detected ten times or more. This chain uses TRBV7-2 with TRBJ1-1; D call uncertain. Looked up from germline, CDR1 is SGHTA and CDR2 is FQGNSA. CDR3 size: 15 residues. Trimming removed 5 bases from V and 1 base from J, with 14 bases in between. Here the CDR3 reads CASSLFLGSNTEAFF. Written as DNA, the CDR3 is TGTGCCAGCAGCCTCTTTTTGGGTTCGAACACTGAAGCTTTCTTT.

This clonotype was recorded a few times. CDR3 in DNA: TGTGCCACCCGACGTATGGAGGGCACTGAAGCTTTCTTT. Its translation is CATRRMEGTEAFF. This chain joins TRBV15 and TRBJ1-1, with no clear D. Germline CDR1 LNHNV, CDR2 YYDKDF (reference sequence). V shed 8 bases and J shed 4 bases, with 14 bases lying between them. The CDR3 has 13 residues.

This clonotype occurred a few times. The chain has TRBV6-2 or TRBV6-3 and TRBJ1-2, with 7 positions matching TRBD1. The CDR3 extends over 14 amino acids. Germline trimming cut 7 bases from V and 6 bases from J; bases unmatched to any gene: 11. Germline values: CDR1 MNHEY, CDR2 SVGEGT. The chain's CDR3 is CASTSTGRGHGYTF. The CDR3 DNA is TGTGCCAGCACCTCGACAGGGCGAGGTCATGGCTACACCTTC.

This chain connects TRBV7-9 to TRBJ2-6, with unresolved D. Trimming pared 5 bases from V and 4 bases from J, leaving 12 bases between. Germline lookup yields CDR1 SEHNR and CDR2 FQNEAQ (reference sequence). This CDR3 comprises 15 residues. CDR3 in amino acids: CASSGTFSGANVLTF. The CDR3 coding sequence is TGTGCCAGCAGCGGAACCTTCTCCGGGGCCAACGTCCTGACTTTC.

Only a few counts were recorded for this clonotype. The genes are TRBV7-2 and TRBJ2-1, with unresolved D. Germline V CDR1 and CDR2: SGHTA, FQGNSA. The V end was cut by 5 bases, the J end by 6 bases, with 8 bases between. The CDR3 is 12 residues long. The CDR3 DNA sequence: TGTGCCAGCAGCAGGATTTTCAATGAGCAGTTCTTC. Protein: CASSRIFNEQFF. Full variable domain (remainder filled in from reference TRBV7-2 and TRBJ2-1): GAGVSQSPSNKVTEKGKDVELRCDPISGHTALYWYRQSLGQGLEFLIYFQGNSAPDKSGLPSDRFSAERTGGSVSTLTIQRTQQEDSAVYLCASSRIFNEQFFGPGTRLTVL.

The genes are TRBV12-3 or TRBV12-4 and TRBJ2-5; maybe TRBD2 (6 bases). The CDR3 spans 15 residues. With 5 bases removed from V and 0 bases from J, the gap between germline ends came to 13 bases. The CDR3 loop reads CASSPLAAHQETQYF. The CDR3 bases are TGTGCCAGCAGTCCGTTAGCGGCACACCAAGAGACCCAGTACTTC.